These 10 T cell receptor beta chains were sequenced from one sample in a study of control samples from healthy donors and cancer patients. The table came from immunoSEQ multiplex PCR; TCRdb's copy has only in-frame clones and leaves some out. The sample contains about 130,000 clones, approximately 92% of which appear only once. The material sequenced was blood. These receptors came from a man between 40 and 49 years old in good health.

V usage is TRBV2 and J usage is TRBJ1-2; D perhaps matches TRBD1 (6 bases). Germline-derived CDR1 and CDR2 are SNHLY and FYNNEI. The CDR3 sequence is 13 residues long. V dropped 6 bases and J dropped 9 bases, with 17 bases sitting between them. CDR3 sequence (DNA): TGTGCCAGCAGCTCTTCTCGACAGGACAGCTACACCTTC. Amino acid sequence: CASSSSRQDSYTF.

In nucleotides, the CDR3 is TGTGCTAGTGGTTTGTTGCAGGGTGGGTTCTATGGCTACACCTTC. As protein: CASGLLQGGFYGYTF. The chain uses TRBV12-5 and TRBJ1-2, with D possibly TRBD1 on 5 matching bases. The CDR3 is made up of 15 amino acids. CDR1 and CDR2 from the germline V gene are LGHNT and FRNRAP. V was shortened by 2 bases and J by 4 bases, with 14 bases between the two germline ends.

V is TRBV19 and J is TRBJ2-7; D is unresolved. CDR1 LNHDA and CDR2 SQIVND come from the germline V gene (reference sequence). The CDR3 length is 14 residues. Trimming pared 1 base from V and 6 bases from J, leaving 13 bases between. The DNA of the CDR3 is TGTGCCAGTAGTATAGGAGGTTCGGCGACCGAGCAGTACTTC. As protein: CASSIGGSATEQYF.

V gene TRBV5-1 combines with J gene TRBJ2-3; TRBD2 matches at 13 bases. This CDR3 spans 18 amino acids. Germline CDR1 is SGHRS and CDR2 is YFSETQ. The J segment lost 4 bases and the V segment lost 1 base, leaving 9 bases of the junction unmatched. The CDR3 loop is CASSLTLAGGFFPDTQYF. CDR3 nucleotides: TGCGCCAGCAGCTTGACACTAGCGGGGGGGTTTTTCCCAGATACGCAGTATTTT. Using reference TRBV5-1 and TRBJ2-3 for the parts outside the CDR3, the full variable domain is KAGVTQTPRYLIKTRGQQVTLSCSPISGHRSVSWYQQTPGQGLQFLFEYFSETQRNKGNFPGRFSGRQFSNSRSEMNVSTLELGDSALYLCASSLTLAGGFFPDTQYFGPGTRLTVL.

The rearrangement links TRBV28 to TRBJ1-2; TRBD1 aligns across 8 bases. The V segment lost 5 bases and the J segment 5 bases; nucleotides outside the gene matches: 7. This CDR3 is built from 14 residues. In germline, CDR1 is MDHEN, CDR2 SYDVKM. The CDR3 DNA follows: TGTGCCAGCAGTGGGGGCAGGGGGCGTTATGGCTACACCTTC. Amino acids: CASSGGRGRYGYTF.

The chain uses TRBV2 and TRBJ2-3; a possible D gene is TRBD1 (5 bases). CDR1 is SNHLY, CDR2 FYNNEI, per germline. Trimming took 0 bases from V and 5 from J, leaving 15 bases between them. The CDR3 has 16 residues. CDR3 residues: CASSEAGVLRQDTQYF. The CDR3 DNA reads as TGTGCCAGCAGTGAAGCAGGGGTACTAAGACAAGATACGCAGTATTTT.

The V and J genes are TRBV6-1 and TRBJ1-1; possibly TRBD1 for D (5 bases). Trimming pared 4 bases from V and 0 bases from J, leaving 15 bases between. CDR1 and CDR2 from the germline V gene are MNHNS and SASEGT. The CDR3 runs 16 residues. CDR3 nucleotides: TGTGCCAGCAGTGTCCATGGGACGGTTATGAACACTGAAGCTTTCTTT. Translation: CASSVHGTVMNTEAFF.

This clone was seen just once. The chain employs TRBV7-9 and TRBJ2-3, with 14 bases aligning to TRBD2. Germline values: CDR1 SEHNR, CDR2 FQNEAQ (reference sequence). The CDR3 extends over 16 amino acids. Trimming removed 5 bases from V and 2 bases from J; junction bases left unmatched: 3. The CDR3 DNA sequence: TGTGCCAGCAGCAGGACTAGCGGGGGGAACACAGATACGCAGTATTTT. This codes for CASSRTSGGNTDTQYF.

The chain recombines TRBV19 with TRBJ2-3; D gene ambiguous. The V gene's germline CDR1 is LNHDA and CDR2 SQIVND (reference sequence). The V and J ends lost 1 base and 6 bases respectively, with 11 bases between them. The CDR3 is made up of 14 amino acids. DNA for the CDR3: TGTGCCAGTAGTATAGGGCAGGCTTTTGATACGCAGTATTTT. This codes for CASSIGQAFDTQYF.

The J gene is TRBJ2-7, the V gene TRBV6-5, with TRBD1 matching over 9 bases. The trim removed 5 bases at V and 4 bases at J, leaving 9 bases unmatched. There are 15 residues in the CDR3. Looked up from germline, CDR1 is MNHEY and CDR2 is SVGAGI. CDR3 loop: CASSRTLQGAYEQYF. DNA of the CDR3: TGTGCCAGCAGTCGCACATTACAGGGGGCATACGAGCAGTACTTC.